The entry that follows covers one TCR beta chain sequence. No antigen is known for it. This sample was included in a study of T cells after yellow fever vaccination. About the research overall: The fractions with low cell numbers were processed using SMART-Seq v4 Ultra Low Input.

TCRdb ran MiXCR on the 5' RACE reads and lists one entry per CDR3 protein. The top ten hold under 15% of the sample, which has about 630,000 distinct CDR3 sequences, 10% to 15% seen once. Study-wide findings and caveats: Though weaker, the secondary response peaked faster, on day 5 versus 15. Clonotypes shared by both compartments, CD4 and CD8, made up a small share. Post-booster repertoires again held most primary-vaccination clones (about 96% CD4, approximately 90% CD8).

The CDR3 runs 18 residues. Losses at the gene ends were 4 bases for V and 5 bases for J; bases not matched to a gene: 14. The germline CDR1 and CDR2 sequences are MDHEN and SYDVKM. The clonotype originates from a man aged 30 to 45 who received the YFV17D yellow fever vaccine. The sequenced sample was PBMCs, obtained on the day of the yellow fever booster vaccination. The chain combines TRBV28 with TRBJ1-5; 10 bases line up with TRBD1. CDR3 sequence reads: CASSSGQGFDRLDQPQHF. The CDR3 nucleotides read TGTGCCAGCAGTTCGGGACAGGGGTTTGATAGGTTGGATCAGCCCCAGCATTTT.